These T cell receptor beta chains were read from a single sample in a study of cytomegalovirus exposure and HLA in healthy donors. This table comes from immunoSEQ multiplex PCR, and its TCRdb copy is limited to in-frame clones, with some not included. The repertoire consists of roughly 200,000 clones, with approximately 80% occurring once and the leading ten covering about 0.63%. The sample consisted of PBMCs. The receptor source for this set is a boy between 10 and 17 years old in good health and CMV-seronegative. Both conserved end residues are part of each CDR3. D genes are given only for firm matches.

TRBV6-1,TRBD2,TRBJ2-7,CASSERGEPPYEQYF,TGTGCCAGCAGTGAACGGGGGGAGCCTCCCTACGAGCAGTACTTC
TRBV7-9,-,TRBJ2-5,CASSLGGEVETQYF,TGTGCCAGCAGCTTAGGAGGGGAGGTGGAGACCCAGTACTTC
TRBV10-1,TRBD2,TRBJ2-3,CASSESRLAGATDTQYF,TGCGCCAGCAGTGAGTCTAGACTAGCGGGAGCAACAGATACGCAGTATTTT
TRBV6-1,TRBD1,TRBJ1-1,CASSEPGQGGTEAFF,TGTGCCAGCAGCGAACCGGGACAGGGAGGCACTGAAGCTTTCTTT
TRBV12-5,-,TRBJ1-1,CASGLGWAVSEAFF,TGTGCTAGTGGTTTGGGTTGGGCAGTCTCTGAAGCTTTCTTT
TRBV2,-,TRBJ2-7,CASNPGGQYF,TGTGCCAGCAACCCCGGCGGGCAGTACTTC
TRBV6-5,-,TRBJ2-7,CASSYDDSPVYEQYF,TGTGCCAGCAGTTACGACGACAGTCCAGTCTACGAGCAGTACTTC
TRBV4-3,TRBD1,TRBJ2-7,CASSQVGQGSYEQYF,TGCGCCAGCAGCCAAGTGGGACAGGGGTCCTACGAGCAGTACTTC
TRBV7-7,-,TRBJ2-7,CASRLTDNRDTDYEQYF,TGTGCTAGCAGGTTAACAGACAACCGGGACACAGACTACGAGCAGTACTTC
TRBV11-3,TRBD2,TRBJ2-2,CASSLEAASGAGELFF,TGTGCCAGCAGCTTAGAGGCGGCTAGCGGGGCCGGGGAGCTGTTTTTT
TRBV5-1,-,TRBJ1-2,CASSLRTASDGYTF,TGCGCCAGCAGCTTGAGGACAGCTTCGGATGGCTACACCTTC
TRBV7-9,-,TRBJ2-2,CASSLARQVDTGELFF,TGTGCCAGCAGCTTAGCCAGGCAGGTTGACACCGGGGAGCTGTTTTTT
TRBV7-9,TRBD1,TRBJ1-4,CASSLLRDRVNEKLFF,TGTGCCAGCAGCTTATTAAGGGACAGGGTGAACGAAAAACTGTTTTTT
TRBV11-2,-,TRBJ2-7,CASSFGRGGEQYF,TGTGCCAGCAGCTTTGGACGAGGAGGCGAGCAGTACTTC
TRBV5-1,TRBD2,TRBJ2-7,CASSLGSAGYEQYF,TGCGCCAGCAGCTTGGGGTCAGCGGGGTACGAGCAGTACTTC
TRBV21-1,-,TRBJ1-4,CASSISGSGLWNEKLFF,TGTGCCAGCAGCATATCAGGGTCCGGGTTGTGGAATGAAAAACTGTTTTTT